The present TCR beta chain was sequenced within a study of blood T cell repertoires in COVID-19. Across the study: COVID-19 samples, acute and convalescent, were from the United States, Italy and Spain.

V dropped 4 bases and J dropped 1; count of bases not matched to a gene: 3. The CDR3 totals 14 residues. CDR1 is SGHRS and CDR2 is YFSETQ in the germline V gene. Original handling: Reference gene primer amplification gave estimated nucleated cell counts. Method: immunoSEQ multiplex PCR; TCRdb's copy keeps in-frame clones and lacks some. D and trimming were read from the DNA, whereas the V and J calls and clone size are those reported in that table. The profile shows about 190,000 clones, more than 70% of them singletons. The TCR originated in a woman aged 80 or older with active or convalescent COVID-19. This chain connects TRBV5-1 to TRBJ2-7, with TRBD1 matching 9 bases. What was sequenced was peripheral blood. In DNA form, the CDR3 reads TGCGCCAGCAGCACTGGGACAGGGTCCTACGAGCAGTACTTC. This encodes CASSTGTGSYEQYF. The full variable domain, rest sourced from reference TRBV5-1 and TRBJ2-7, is KAGVTQTPRYLIKTRGQQVTLSCSPISGHRSVSWYQQTPGQGLQFLFEYFSETQRNKGNFPGRFSGRQFSNSRSEMNVSTLELGDSALYLCASSTGTGSYEQYFGPGTRLTVT.